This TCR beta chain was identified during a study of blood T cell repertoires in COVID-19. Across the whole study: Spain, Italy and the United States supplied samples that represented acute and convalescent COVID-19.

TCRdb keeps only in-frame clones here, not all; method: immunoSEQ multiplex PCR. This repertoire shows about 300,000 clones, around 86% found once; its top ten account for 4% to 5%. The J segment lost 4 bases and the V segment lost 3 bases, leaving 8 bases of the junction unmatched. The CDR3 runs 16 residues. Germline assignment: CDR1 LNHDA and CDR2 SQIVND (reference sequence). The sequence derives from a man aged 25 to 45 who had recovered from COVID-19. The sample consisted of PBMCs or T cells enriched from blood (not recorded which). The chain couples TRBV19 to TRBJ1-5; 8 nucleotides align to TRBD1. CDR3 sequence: CASSIVWGQVNQPQHF. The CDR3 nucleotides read TGTGCCAGTAGTATTGTCTGGGGACAGGTGAATCAGCCCCAGCATTTT.